This TCR beta chain derives from a study of shared clonotypes between healthy human individuals. Using immunoSEQ multiplex PCR, the repertoire was profiled, and TCRdb retains in-frame clones only, with some absent. The sample has 2,500,000 or so clones; around 90% are singletons. V was clipped by 1 base and J by 2 bases; unmatched bases: 7. Germline loops: CDR1 SEHNR, CDR2 FQNEAQ (reference sequence). The CDR3 runs to 16 residues. Note on this clone: What it recognizes is unknown.

Study results and limitations: With several donors compared, around 5% of naive CD4 clonotypes were shared. Rarefaction indicated that sorted-subset sequencing remained incomplete although depth was large.

The rearrangement uses TRBV7-9 and TRBJ1-2, with TRBD1 identical over 7 bases. The sample was naive CD4+ T cells sorted from blood. Subset specified: CD45RA+ positively selected. This receptor was identified in a young man in good health. The CDR3 sequence: CASSLVGARGNYGYTF. CDR3 DNA sequence: TGTGCCAGCAGCTTAGTAGGCGCCAGGGGGAACTATGGCTACACCTTC. Looking up the rest from reference TRBV7-9 and TRBJ1-2 gives the full variable domain: DTGVSQNPRHKITKRGQNVTFRCDPISEHNRLYWYRQTLGQGPEFLTYFQNEAQLEKSRLLSDRFSAERPKGSFSTLEIQRTEQGDSAMYLCASSLVGARGNYGYTFGSGTRLTVV.